This TCR beta chain was identified during a study of long-term antiretroviral therapy in people with HIV. Without exception, participants with HIV were treated in the United States. The authors ran the immunoSEQ assay, v3.0, at survey level. Sequencing aimed at about 35,000-55,000 T-cell genomes per sample. Clones were read by immunoSEQ multiplex PCR, and TCRdb kept only the in-frame ones, dropping some. Of roughly 35,000 clones in the sample, approximately 85% were seen once. The V end was cut by 8 bases, the J end by 11 bases, with 18 bases between. CDR3 length: 12 residues. From germline, CDR1 is MNHEY and CDR2 SMNVEV (reference sequence).

The J gene is TRBJ1-1, the V gene TRBV27; possibly TRBD1 for D (5 bases). The origin of this receptor is a man between 18 and 35 years old with HIV. This material consisted of unsorted PBMCs, taken around 3.3 years after starting antiretroviral therapy. The chain's CDR3 is CASREGTGEAFF. CDR3 bases: TGTGCCAGCCGAGAGGGTACGGGGGAGGCTTTCTTT.